This paragraph reports one T cell receptor (beta chain). Antigen specificity is unknown. V was pared by 1 base and J by 3 bases, with 12 bases between. In germline, CDR1 is LNHNV, CDR2 YYDKDF (reference sequence). CDR3 size: 15 residues. These data are taken from a study of Graves' ophthalmopathy and Graves' hyperthyroidism. Findings of the study overall: A classifier, a 13-signature model, separated ophthalmopathy from stable hyperthyroidism with around 88% sensitivity and 75% to 82% specificity. Ophthalmopathy progression was predicted with about 67% sensitivity and approximately 72% specificity.

Amplification of TCR beta CDR3 regions used RNA transcripts. First-round RT-PCR with HTBI primers preceded a second-round multiplex PCR. TCRdb fed the multiplex PCR reads into MiXCR, producing one record per CDR3 protein. This sample has over a million distinct CDR3 sequences; approximately 35% occur once, and the top ten carry around 10%. V is TRBV15 and J is TRBJ2-5; D may correspond to TRBD1 or TRBD2 (5 bases each). The receptor was isolated from an adult man with Graves' hyperthyroidism. The sequenced sample consisted of peripheral blood or thyroid tissue (not recorded which). The CDR3 sequence is CATSRGEGLEETQYF. The DNA for the CDR3 is TGTGCCACCAGCAGAGGCGAGGGGTTGGAAGAGACCCAGTACTTC.